This T cell receptor beta chain originates from a study of T cell repertoires in cytomegalovirus infection. The wider study: From public TCR beta signatures came an indication of both CMV infection and matching HLA type.

One entry per CDR3 protein, called by TCRdb with MiXCR from the reads. Among a few hundred thousand distinct CDR3 sequences listed, around 15% were seen once. This clonotype was counted a few times. Its antigen is as yet unknown. V was cut by 5 bases and J by 4 bases, with 13 bases left in between. Germline V gene data show CDR1 as SGHRS and CDR2 as YFSETQ. The CDR3 covers 13 residues. General study results and limits: The ex vivo response was dominated by HLA-C-restricted CMV-specific TCR beta clonotypes.

This clonotype was obtained from a human donor in good health (CMV status not recorded). Some clones in this sample may be carry-over from other donors' samples. The V and J genes are TRBV5-1 and TRBJ2-7; TRBD1 might be the D (6 bases). The sample consisted of CD8+ T cells from PBMCs. The CDR3 region is CASSLQGTYEQYF. CDR3 coding DNA: TGCGCCAGCAGTCTACAGGGTACTTACGAGCAGTACTTC.